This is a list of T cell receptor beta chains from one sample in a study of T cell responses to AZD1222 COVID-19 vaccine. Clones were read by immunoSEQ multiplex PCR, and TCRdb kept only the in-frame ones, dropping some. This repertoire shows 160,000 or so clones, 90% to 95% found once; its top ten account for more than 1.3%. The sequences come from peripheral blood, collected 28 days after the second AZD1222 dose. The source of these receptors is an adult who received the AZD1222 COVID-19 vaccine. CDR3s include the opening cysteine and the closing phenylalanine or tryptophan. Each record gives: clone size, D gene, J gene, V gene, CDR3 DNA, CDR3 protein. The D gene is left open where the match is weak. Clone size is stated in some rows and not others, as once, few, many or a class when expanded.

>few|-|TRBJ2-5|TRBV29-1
TGCAGCGTTAACAGGTGGGAAGAGACCCAGTACTTC
CSVNRWEETQYF
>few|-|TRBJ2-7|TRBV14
TGTGCCAGCAGCCAAGCTCTCGAGCAGTACTTC
CASSQALEQYF
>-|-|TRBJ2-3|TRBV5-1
TGCGCCAGCAGCTTGGGCGACACAGATACGCAGTATTTT
CASSLGDTDTQYF
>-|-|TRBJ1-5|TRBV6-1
TGTGCCAGCAGTGACAGAATAAATCAGCCCCAGCATTTT
CASSDRINQPQHF
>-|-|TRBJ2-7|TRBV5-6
TGTGCCAGCAGCTCTCTCGGAGGCGCGGATCATTACGAGCAGTACTTC
CASSSLGGADHYEQYF
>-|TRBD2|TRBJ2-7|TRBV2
TGTCCCAGCGTTGGACTAGCGGGAGGAGAATCCTACGAGCAGTACTTC
CPSVGLAGGESYEQYF
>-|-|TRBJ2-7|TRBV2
TGTGCCAGCAGTGAGGCCGAGCAGTACTTC
CASSEAEQYF
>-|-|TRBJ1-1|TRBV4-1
TGCGCCAGCAGCCAGGGCCCTGAAGCTTTCTTT
CASSQGPEAFF
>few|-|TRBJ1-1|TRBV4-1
TGCGCCAGCAGCCAAGTATTGGGCCGGAACACTGAAGCTTTCTTT
CASSQVLGRNTEAFF
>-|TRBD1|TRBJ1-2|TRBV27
TGTGCCAGCAGCCGTGACAGGGCTTATGGCTACACCTTC
CASSRDRAYGYTF
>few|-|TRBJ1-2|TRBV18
TGTGCCAGCTCACCACCCAGTAACTATGGCTACACCTTC
CASSPPSNYGYTF
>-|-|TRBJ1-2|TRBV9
TGTGCCAGCAGCCCACGGGGTGGCCGGAATAAGGGCTACACCTTC
CASSPRGGRNKGYTF
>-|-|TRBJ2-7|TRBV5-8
TGTGCCAGCAGCTTTTGGGACACCTCCTACGAGCAGTACTTC
CASSFWDTSYEQYF
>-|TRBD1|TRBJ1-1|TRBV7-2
TGTGCCAGCAGCTCCCCCAGGGGGGGAGCCTTGAACACTGAAGCTTTCTTT
CASSSPRGGALNTEAFF
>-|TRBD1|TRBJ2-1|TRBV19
TGTGCCAGCTCTGGGACCGGGACAGGGGGCTTTTGGCAGTTCTTC
CASSGTGTGGFWQFF
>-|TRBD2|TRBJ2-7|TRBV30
TGTGCCTGGACGCCTGGAGGGAGGGGTACCTGGGGAGAGCAGTACTTC
CAWTPGGRGTWGEQYF
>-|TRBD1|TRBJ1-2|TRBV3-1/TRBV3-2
TGTGCCAGCAGCCTCGGTTCGGGGACAGGGGGCATGCGCTATGGCTACACCTTC
CASSLGSGTGGMRYGYTF
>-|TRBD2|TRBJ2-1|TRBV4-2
TGTGCCAGCAGCCAAGAAGGGGGTGGGCTAGCGGGAGGATACAATGAGCAGTTCTTC
CASSQEGGGLAGGYNEQFF
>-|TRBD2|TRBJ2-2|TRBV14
TGTGCCAGCAGCCAAGATTTCGGGGGGACCGGGGAGCTGTTTTTT
CASSQDFGGTGELFF
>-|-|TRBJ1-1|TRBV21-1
TGTGCCAGCAGTCTTCAGGGGGCGCTTTGGACTGAAGCTTTCTTT
CASSLQGALWTEAFF
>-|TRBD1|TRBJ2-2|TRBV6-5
TGTGCCAGCAGCAGAGATGACAGGGACGCCGGGGAGCTGTTTTTT
CASSRDDRDAGELFF
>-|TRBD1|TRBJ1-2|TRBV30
TGTGCCTGCCGACAGGGGGCGGAGGGCTACACCTTC
CACRQGAEGYTF
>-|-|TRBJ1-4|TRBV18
TGTGCCAGCTCACCACTGACCGCCACTAATGAAAAACTGTTTTTT
CASSPLTATNEKLFF
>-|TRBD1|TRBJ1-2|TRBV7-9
TGTGCCAGCAGCTTAGTTGGGGACAGGGCTGTAGCTGGCTACACCTTC
CASSLVGDRAVAGYTF
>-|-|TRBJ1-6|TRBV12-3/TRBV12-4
TGTGCCAGCAGTTTAAGGATTGATTCACCCCTCCACTTT
CASSLRIDSPLHF
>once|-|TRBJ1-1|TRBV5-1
TGCGCCAGCAGCTTGGGAGGATCGGGCACTGAAGCTTTCTTT
CASSLGGSGTEAFF
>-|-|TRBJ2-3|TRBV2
TGTGCCAGCAGGGTTCATGTTCCAGATACGCAGTATTTT
CASRVHVPDTQYF
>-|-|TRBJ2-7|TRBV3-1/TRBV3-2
TGTGCCAGCAGCCAAGAGGTAAGTCCGGCCTACGAGCAGTACTTC
CASSQEVSPAYEQYF
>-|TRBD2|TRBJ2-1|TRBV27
TGTGCCAGCAGTCCTGCCCCGGGACTAGCGGGATACAATGAGCAGTTCTTC
CASSPAPGLAGYNEQFF
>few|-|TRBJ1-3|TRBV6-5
TGTGCCAGCACCCCGGGACCGAGCTCTGGAAACACCATATATTTT
CASTPGPSSGNTIYF
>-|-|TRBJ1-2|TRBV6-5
TGTGCCAGCAGTCCCCGGGGGGAGAACTATGGCTACACCTTC
CASSPRGENYGYTF
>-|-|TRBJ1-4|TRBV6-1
TGTGCCAGCAGTGAAACACGGGGTTTCGAAAAACTGTTTTTT
CASSETRGFEKLFF
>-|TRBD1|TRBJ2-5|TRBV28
TGTGCCAGCAGCTCTCAGGGGGCAGGGGAGACCCAGTACTTC
CASSSQGAGETQYF
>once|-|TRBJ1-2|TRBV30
TGTGCCTGGAACCCCCCACTAGGGGACTATGGCTACACCTTC
CAWNPPLGDYGYTF
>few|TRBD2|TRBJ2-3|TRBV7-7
TGTGCTAGCAGCTGGGTTCGCGGGAGCTATGCAGATACGCAGTATTTT
CASSWVRGSYADTQYF
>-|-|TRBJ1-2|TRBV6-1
TGTGCCAGCAGTGAGAAACAGGGCGGTGGCTACACCTTC
CASSEKQGGGYTF
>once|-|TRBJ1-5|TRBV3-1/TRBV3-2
TGTGCCAGCAGCCAAAGCTCCAGTAGCAATCAGCCCCAGCATTTT
CASSQSSSSNQPQHF
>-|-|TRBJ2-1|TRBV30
TGTGCCTGGAGTGTATTGCCAACGGACAATGAGCAGTTCTTC
CAWSVLPTDNEQFF
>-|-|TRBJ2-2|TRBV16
TGTGCCAGCAGCCTAAATGCCCATTCCACCGGGGAGCTGTTTTTT
CASSLNAHSTGELFF
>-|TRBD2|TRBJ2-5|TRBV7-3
TGTGCCAGCAGCTTAGCGGGAGAGGGAGAGACCCAGTACTTC
CASSLAGEGETQYF